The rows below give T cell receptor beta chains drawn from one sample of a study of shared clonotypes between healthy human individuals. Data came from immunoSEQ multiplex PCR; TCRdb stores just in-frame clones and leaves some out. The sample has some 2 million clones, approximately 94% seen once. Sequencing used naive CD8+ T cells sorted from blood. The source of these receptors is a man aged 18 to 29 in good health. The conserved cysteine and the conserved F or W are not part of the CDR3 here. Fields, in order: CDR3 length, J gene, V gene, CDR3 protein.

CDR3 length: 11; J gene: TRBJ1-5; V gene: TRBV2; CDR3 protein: ASGLRSNQPQH
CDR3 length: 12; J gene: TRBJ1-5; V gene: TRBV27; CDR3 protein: ASSATGGNQPQH
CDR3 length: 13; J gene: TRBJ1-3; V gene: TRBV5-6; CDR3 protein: ASSLEEGWLDTIY
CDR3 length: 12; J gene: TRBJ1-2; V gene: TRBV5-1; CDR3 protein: ASSLVPGSEGYT
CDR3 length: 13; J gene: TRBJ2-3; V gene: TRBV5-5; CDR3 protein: ASSWGDGTTDTQY
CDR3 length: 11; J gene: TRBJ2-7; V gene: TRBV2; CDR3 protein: ASRTITSYEQY
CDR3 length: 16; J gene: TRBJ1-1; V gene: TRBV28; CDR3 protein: ASTPEGPGGLRNTEAF
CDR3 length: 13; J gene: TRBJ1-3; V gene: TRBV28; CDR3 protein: ASSPWTEDGNTIY
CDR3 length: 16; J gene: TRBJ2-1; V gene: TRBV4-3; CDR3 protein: ASSQSGASGPSYNEQF
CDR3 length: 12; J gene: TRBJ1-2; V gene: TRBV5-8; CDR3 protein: ASSLEGRNYGYT
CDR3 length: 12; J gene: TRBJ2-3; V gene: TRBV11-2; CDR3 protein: ASSLRDPTDTQY
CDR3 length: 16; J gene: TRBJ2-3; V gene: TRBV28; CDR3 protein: ASSFLHDLTGITDTQY
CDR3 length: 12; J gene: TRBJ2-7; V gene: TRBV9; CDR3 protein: ASSVGIGGYEQY
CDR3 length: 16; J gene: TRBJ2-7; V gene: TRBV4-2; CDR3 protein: ASSQEPVAGGLSYEQY
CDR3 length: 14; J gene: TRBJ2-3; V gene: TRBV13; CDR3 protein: ASSSNIPSGVDTQY
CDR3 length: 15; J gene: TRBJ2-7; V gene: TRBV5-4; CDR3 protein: ASSGGLAGVSSYEQY
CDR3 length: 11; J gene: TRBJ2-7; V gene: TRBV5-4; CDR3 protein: ASSFSGIDEQY
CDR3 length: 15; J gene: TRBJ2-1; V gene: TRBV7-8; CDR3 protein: ASSFLLAGEVYNEQF